The present TCR beta chain was sequenced within a study of multiple sclerosis patients with progressive multifocal leukoencephalopathy. General observations from the study: Clones expanded at PML were already present before and during natalizumab. Findings may reflect JC virus infection or just general immunocompromise.

Time point: before natalizumab initiation. Every listed patient previously received interferon beta; all PML patients were women. Here immunoSEQ multiplex PCR was the method, and the copy in TCRdb shows in-frame clones only, minus some. Of around 30,000 clones detected, about nine tenths appear once; the ten largest clones hold about 1.5%. Comments on this clone: The antigen remains undetermined.

V was trimmed by 5 bases and J by 4 bases, leaving 14 bases between them. The CDR3 consists of 14 residues. The germline V gene has CDR1 MDHEN and CDR2 SYDVKM. This receptor was taken from a human donor with multiple sclerosis. This chain uses TRBV28 with TRBJ1-2; possible D gene TRBD1, 5 bases. The sample was PBMCs. The CDR3 DNA follows: TGTGCCAGCAGTCCAGGGTTCTCAGGCTATGGCTACACCTTC. It translates to CASSPGFSGYGYTF.